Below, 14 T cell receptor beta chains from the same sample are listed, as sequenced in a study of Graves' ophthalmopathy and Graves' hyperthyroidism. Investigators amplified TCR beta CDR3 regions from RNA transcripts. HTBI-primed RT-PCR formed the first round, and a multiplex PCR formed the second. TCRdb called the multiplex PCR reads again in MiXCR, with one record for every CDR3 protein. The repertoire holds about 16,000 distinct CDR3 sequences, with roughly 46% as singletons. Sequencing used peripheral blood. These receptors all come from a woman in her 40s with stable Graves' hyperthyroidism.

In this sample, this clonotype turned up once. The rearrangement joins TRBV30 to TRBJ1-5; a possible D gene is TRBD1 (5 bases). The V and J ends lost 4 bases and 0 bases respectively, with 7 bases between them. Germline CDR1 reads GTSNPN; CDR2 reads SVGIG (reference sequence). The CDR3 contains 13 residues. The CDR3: CAWTGNSNQPQHF. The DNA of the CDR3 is TGTGCCTGGACAGGGAATAGCAATCAGCCCCAGCATTTT.

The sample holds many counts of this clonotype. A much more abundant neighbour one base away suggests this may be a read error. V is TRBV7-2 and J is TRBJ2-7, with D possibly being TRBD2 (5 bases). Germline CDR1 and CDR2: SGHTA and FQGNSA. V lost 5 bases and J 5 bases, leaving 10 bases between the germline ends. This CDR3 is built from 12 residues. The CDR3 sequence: CASSKRGDEQYF. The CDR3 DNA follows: TGTGCCAGCAGCAAACGGGGAGACGAGCAGTACTTC.

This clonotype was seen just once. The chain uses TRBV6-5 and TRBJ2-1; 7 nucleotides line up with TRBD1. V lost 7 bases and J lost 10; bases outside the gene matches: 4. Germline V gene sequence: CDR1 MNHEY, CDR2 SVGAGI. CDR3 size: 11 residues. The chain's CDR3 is CASNQTGEQFF. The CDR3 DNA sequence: TGTGCCAGCAACCAGACAGGGGAGCAGTTCTTC.

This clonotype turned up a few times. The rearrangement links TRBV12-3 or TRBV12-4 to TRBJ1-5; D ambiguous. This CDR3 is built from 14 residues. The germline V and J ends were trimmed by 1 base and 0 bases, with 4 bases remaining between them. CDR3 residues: CASSLEGSNQPQHF. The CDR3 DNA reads TGTGCCAGCAGTTTAGAGGGTAGCAATCAGCCCCAGCATTTT.

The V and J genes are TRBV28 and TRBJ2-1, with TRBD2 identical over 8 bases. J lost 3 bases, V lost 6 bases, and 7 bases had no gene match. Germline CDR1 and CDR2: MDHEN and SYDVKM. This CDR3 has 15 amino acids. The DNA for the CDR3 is TGTGCCAGCAGCCTCCCTCTAGCGGGCTACAATGAGCAGTTCTTC. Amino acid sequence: CASSLPLAGYNEQFF.

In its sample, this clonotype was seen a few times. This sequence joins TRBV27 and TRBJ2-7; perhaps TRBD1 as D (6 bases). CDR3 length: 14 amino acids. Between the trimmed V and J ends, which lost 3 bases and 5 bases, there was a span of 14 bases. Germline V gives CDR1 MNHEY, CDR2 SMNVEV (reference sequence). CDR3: CASSLARGLDEQYF. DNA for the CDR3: TGTGCCAGCAGTTTGGCCAGGGGCCTAGACGAGCAGTACTTC.

DNA of the CDR3: TGTGCCAGCAGTATGCAGCGGAGGGGGGAGACCCAGTACTTC. This gives the protein CASSMQRRGETQYF. This chain joins TRBV12-3 or TRBV12-4 and TRBJ2-5; TRBD1 or TRBD2 may be the D gene (6 bases each). V lost 5 bases to trimming and J lost 5 bases, with 15 bases between them. The CDR3 spans 14 residues.

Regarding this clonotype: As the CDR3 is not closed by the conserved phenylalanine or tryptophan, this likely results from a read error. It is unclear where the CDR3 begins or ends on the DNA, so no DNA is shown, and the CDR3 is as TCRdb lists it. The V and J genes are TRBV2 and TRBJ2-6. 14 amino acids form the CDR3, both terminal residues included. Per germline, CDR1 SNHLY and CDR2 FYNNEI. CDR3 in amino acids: CASLKISGANVLTI.

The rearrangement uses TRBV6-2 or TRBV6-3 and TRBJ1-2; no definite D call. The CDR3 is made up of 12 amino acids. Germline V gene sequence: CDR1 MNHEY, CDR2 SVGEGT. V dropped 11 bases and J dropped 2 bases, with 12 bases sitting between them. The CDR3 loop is CAGGLGNYGYTF. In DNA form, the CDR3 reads TGTGCCGGCGGGTTAGGGAACTATGGCTACACCTTC.

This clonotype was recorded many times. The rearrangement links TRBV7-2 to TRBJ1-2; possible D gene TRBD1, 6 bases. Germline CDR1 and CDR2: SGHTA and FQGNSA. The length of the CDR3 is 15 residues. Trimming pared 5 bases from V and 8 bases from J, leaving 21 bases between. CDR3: CASSQDSGQPKGYTF. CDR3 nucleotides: TGTGCCAGCAGCCAAGACTCGGGACAACCAAAGGGCTACACCTTC.

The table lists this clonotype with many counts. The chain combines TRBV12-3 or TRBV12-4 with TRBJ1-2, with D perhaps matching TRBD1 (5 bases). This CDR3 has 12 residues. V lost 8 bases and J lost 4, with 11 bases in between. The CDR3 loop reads CASAGTIYGYTF. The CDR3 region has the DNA TGTGCCAGCGCGGGGACTATCTATGGCTACACCTTC.

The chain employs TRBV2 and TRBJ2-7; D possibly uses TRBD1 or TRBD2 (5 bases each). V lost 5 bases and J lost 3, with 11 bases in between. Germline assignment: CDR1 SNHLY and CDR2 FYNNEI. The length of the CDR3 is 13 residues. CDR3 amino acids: CASSFGTGYEQYF. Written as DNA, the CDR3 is TGTGCCAGCAGTTTCGGGACGGGCTACGAGCAGTACTTC.

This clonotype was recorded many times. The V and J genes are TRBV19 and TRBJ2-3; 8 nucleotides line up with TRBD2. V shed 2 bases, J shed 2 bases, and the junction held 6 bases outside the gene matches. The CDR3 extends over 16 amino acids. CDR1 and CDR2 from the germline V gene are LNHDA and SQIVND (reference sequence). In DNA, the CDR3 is TGTGCCAGTAGTATATCCGGGACTAGGAACACAGATACGCAGTATTTT. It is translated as CASSISGTRNTDTQYF.

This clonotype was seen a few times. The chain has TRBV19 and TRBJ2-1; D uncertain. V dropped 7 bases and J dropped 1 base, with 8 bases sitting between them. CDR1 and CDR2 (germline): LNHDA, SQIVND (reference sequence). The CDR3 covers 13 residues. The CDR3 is CASKGYSYNEQFF. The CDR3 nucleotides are TGTGCCAGTAAAGGGTATTCCTACAATGAGCAGTTCTTC.